The next 22 T cell receptor beta chains were all read from a single sample in a study of technical replicates of blood from a handful of donors (dated 2017 in TCRdb). Receptor libraries were prepared by the immunoSEQ multiplex PCR assay. TCRdb re-hosts the immuneACCESS table, in-frame sequences only. Its copies lack some clones; in the studies checked, an unresolved V gene accounts for under half of them, and the cause for the rest is not known. The sample table contains about 91,000 clones; only one count was recorded for 85% to 95% of them. The ten largest clones represent roughly 0.25% of the sample. Sequencing was done on a sample of T cells isolated from PBMCs. These receptors were collected from a human donor in good health.

The chain links TRBV29-1 to TRBJ1-2, with 8 bases aligning to TRBD1. V gave up 6 bases and J gave up 6 bases; unmatched junction bases: 9. The CDR3 sequence is 13 residues long. The germline gives CDR1 SQVTM, CDR2 ANQGSEA. CDR3 amino acids: CSVGSGTGDGYTF. The CDR3 nucleotides are TGCAGCGTAGGCTCCGGGACAGGAGATGGCTACACCTTC.

The chain joins TRBV5-1 to TRBJ2-3; TRBD2 is a possible D gene (6 bases). Germline CDR1 is SGHRS and CDR2 is YFSETQ. The CDR3 runs to 14 residues. V was shortened by 0 bases and J by 3 bases, with 8 bases between the two germline ends. Here the CDR3 reads CASSLGGETDTQYF. The CDR3 nucleotides are TGCGCCAGCAGCTTGGGGGGGGAAACAGATACGCAGTATTTT.

The genes are TRBV7-9 and TRBJ2-5, with D maybe TRBD2 (5 bases). Germline values: CDR1 SEHNR, CDR2 FQNEAQ (reference sequence). The V gene lost 4 bases and the J gene lost 5 bases, with 14 bases spanning the gap. The CDR3 extends over 14 amino acids. The CDR3 spells CASSSDFSTETQYF. The CDR3 nucleotides are TGTGCCAGCAGCTCGGACTTCTCCACGGAGACCCAGTACTTC. The entire variable domain, with the rest obtained from reference TRBV7-9 and TRBJ2-5, is as follows: DTGVSQNPRHKITKRGQNVTFRCDPISEHNRLYWYRQTLGQGPEFLTYFQNEAQLEKSRLLSDRFSAERPKGSFSTLEIQRTEQGDSAMYLCASSSDFSTETQYFGPGTRLLVL.

V usage is TRBV28 and J usage is TRBJ2-1; possibly TRBD2 for D (5 bases). The CDR3 consists of 15 residues. Germline lookup yields CDR1 MDHEN and CDR2 SYDVKM. Trimming took off 6 bases at V and 4 bases at J, with 16 bases between the two ends. CDR3 residues: CASRSGSGYYNEQFF. CDR3 nucleotide sequence: TGTGCCAGCAGGTCGGGGAGCGGATATTACAATGAGCAGTTCTTC.

This chain links TRBV7-6 with TRBJ2-1; 8 bases agree with TRBD2. With V trimmed by 5 bases and J by 14 bases, 11 bases remained unmatched. CDR1 SGHVS and CDR2 FNYEAQ come from the germline V gene. This CDR3 region has 13 residues. CDR3 protein: CASSTSTTSEKFF. In DNA form, the CDR3 reads TGTGCCAGCAGCACCTCAACGACTAGCGAGAAGTTCTTC.

The chain couples TRBV28 to TRBJ2-7; no definite D call. CDR1 and CDR2 (germline): MDHEN, SYDVKM. Trimming stripped 3 bases from V and 7 bases from J, with 10 bases between. This CDR3 has 12 residues. Written as DNA, the CDR3 is TGTGCCAGCAGTTTTACTCCAAAAGAGCAGTACTTC. Amino acid sequence: CASSFTPKEQYF.

The chain carries TRBV5-1 and TRBJ1-3; maybe TRBD1 (6 bases). CDR3 length equals 14 residues. The ends were cut back, 5 bases at V and 1 base at J, with 10 bases in the middle. The germline V gene has CDR1 SGHRS and CDR2 YFSETQ. CDR3 nucleotides: TGCGCCAGCAGGTTACAGGGATCTGGAAACACCATATATTTT. This translates into CASRLQGSGNTIYF.

The CDR3: CASSATPNTGELFF. In nucleotides, the CDR3 is TGTGCCAGCAGTGCGACTCCCAACACCGGGGAGCTGTTTTTT. This chain connects TRBV25-1 to TRBJ2-2; D gene ambiguous. The CDR3 runs to 14 residues. The V and J ends lost 4 bases and 2 bases respectively, with 8 bases between them. CDR1 and CDR2 from the germline V gene are MGHDK and SYGVNS.

The J gene is TRBJ1-5, the V gene TRBV19; D gene ambiguous. The CDR3 loop spans 14 amino acids. V lost 1 base and J 2 bases, leaving 6 bases between the germline ends. In germline, CDR1 is LNHDA, CDR2 SQIVND (reference sequence). The CDR3 DNA follows: TGTGCCAGTAGTATAGTGTCAGGCAATCAGCCCCAGCATTTT. It encodes CASSIVSGNQPQHF. The variable domain in full, with the rest retrieved from reference TRBV19 and TRBJ1-5, is DGGITQSPKYLFRKEGQNVTLSCEQNLNHDAMYWYRQDPGQGLRLIYYSQIVNDFQKGDIAEGYSVSREKKESFPLTVTSAQKNPTAFYLCASSIVSGNQPQHFGDGTRLSIL.

The chain carries TRBV7-9 and TRBJ1-3; D is unresolved. V lost 1 base and J lost 2, with 9 bases in between. The CDR3 loop spans 15 amino acids. Germline V gives CDR1 SEHNR, CDR2 FQNEAQ (reference sequence). CDR3 residues: CASSLGSSAGNTIYF. In DNA, the CDR3 is TGTGCCAGCAGCTTAGGTTCCTCGGCTGGAAACACCATATATTTT.

The gene calls are TRBV6-5 and TRBJ1-4, with TRBD1 identical over 9 bases. Germline V gene data show CDR1 as MNHEY and CDR2 as SVGAGI. The junction had 1 base not matched to a gene; V was cut back by 6 bases and J by 5 bases. The CDR3 is 13 amino acids. The CDR3 spells CASRGQGNEKLFF. The CDR3 region has the DNA TGTGCCAGCAGGGGACAGGGAAATGAAAAACTGTTTTTT.

The chain joins TRBV28 to TRBJ1-5; 9 bases are shared with TRBD1. The V segment lost 6 bases and the J segment 7 bases; nucleotides outside the gene matches: 13. Germline V gene data show CDR1 as MDHEN and CDR2 as SYDVKM. The CDR3 sequence is 16 residues long. The CDR3 DNA follows: TGTGCCAGCAGCTCAATGGGGACAGGGTCTTACCAGCCCCAGCATTTT. It translates to CASSSMGTGSYQPQHF.

This clone was observed once. V is TRBV11-2 and J is TRBJ2-7, with 14 positions matching TRBD2. This CDR3 is 18 amino acids long. With 1 base clipped from V and 4 bases from J, the junction kept 9 bases outside the gene matches. Per germline, CDR1 SGHAT and CDR2 FQNNGV. CDR3 coding DNA: TGTGCCAGCAGCTTAGGGCGGGGACTAGCGGGAGCCGGATACGAGCAGTACTTC. It translates to CASSLGRGLAGAGYEQYF.

This clone has a single count. The rearrangement joins TRBV6-1 to TRBJ2-1; 7 nucleotides agree with TRBD2. Germline V gene lookup returns CDR1 MNHNS and CDR2 SASEGT. CDR3 length equals 11 residues. The V segment lost 10 bases and the J segment 9 bases; nucleotides outside the gene matches: 6. The CDR3 sequence: CATTSGIEQFF. CDR3 DNA sequence: TGTGCCACTACCAGCGGGATTGAGCAGTTCTTC.

The chain employs TRBV6-1 and TRBJ1-2; D may be TRBD1 (5 bases). This CDR3 region has 14 residues. Germline loops: CDR1 MNHNS, CDR2 SASEGT. V was clipped by 0 bases and J by 4 bases, with 9 bases between them. CDR3 sequence (DNA): TGTGCCAGCAGTGAAGCCCCAGGGCCCTATGGCTACACCTTC. The encoded protein is CASSEAPGPYGYTF.

The chain carries TRBV30 and TRBJ1-5, with D perhaps matching TRBD1 (5 bases). There are 15 residues in the CDR3. V was pared by 3 bases and J by 5 bases, with 17 bases between. The germline CDR1 and CDR2 sequences are GTSNPN and SVGIG (reference sequence). Written as DNA, the CDR3 is TGTGCCTGGAGAACCAGGGATAGAGTAGATCAGCCCCAGCATTTT. Translating gives CAWRTRDRVDQPQHF. The entire variable domain, with the rest obtained from reference TRBV30 and TRBJ1-5, is as follows: SQTIHQWPATLVQPVGSPLSLECTVEGTSNPNLYWYRQAAGRGLQLLFYSVGIGQISSEVPQNLSASRPQDRQFILSSKKLLLSDSGFYLCAWRTRDRVDQPQHFGDGTRLSIL.

This sequence joins TRBV18 and TRBJ1-5; 7 bases are a match to TRBD1. The CDR3 runs to 17 residues. The trim removed 3 bases at V and 0 bases at J, leaving 8 bases unmatched. The germline CDR1 and CDR2 sequences are KGHSH and LQKENI. The DNA of the CDR3 is TGTGCCAGCTCACCGACAGGGACCGACTATAGCAATCAGCCCCAGCATTTT. It encodes CASSPTGTDYSNQPQHF.

The gene calls are TRBV6-4 and TRBJ2-1, with TRBD1 matching over 9 bases. Per germline, CDR1 MRHNA and CDR2 SNTAGT. The CDR3 sequence is 15 residues long. Germline trimming cut 2 bases from V and 4 bases from J; bases unmatched to any gene: 3. CDR3 sequence reads: CASSDGTGRYNEQFF. In DNA form, the CDR3 reads TGTGCCAGCAGTGACGGGACAGGGAGGTACAATGAGCAGTTCTTC.

The V call is TRBV2, the J call TRBJ2-7; D remains unclear. CDR1 is SNHLY and CDR2 is FYNNEI in the germline V gene. This CDR3 comprises 12 residues. The V end was cut by 7 bases, the J end by 4 bases, with 11 bases between. Here the CDR3 DNA reads TGTGCCAGCACCCCCGAGGCGTACGAGCAGTACTTC. Translating it yields CASTPEAYEQYF. Combining the CDR3 with reference TRBV2 and TRBJ2-7 gives the whole variable domain EPEVTQTPSHQVTQMGQEVILRCVPISNHLYFYWYRQILGQKVEFLVSFYNNEISEKSEIFDDQFSVERPDGSNFTLKIRSTKLEDSAMYFCASTPEAYEQYFGPGTRLTVT.

The CDR3 DNA reads TGTGCCAGCAGTTTAGCGGGTTCCTACAATGAGCAGTTCTTC. Its translation: CASSLAGSYNEQFF. This chain links TRBV27 with TRBJ2-1; D is possibly TRBD2 (5 bases). This CDR3 comprises 14 residues. Germline CDR1 is MNHEY and CDR2 is SMNVEV (reference sequence). V lost 2 bases and J 1 base, leaving 6 bases between the germline ends.

V gene TRBV19 combines with J gene TRBJ1-5; 12 bases agree with TRBD1. J was trimmed by 2 bases and V by 5 bases; bases with no gene match: 13. The germline gives CDR1 LNHDA, CDR2 SQIVND (reference sequence). The CDR3 sequence is 19 residues long. The CDR3 spells CASSSWRDRGRGGNQPQHF. In DNA, the CDR3 is TGTGCCAGTAGTTCTTGGCGGGACAGGGGGCGGGGAGGCAATCAGCCCCAGCATTTT.

The gene calls are TRBV5-1 and TRBJ2-7, with 8 bases aligning to TRBD1. Germline values: CDR1 SGHRS, CDR2 YFSETQ. The CDR3 loop spans 14 amino acids. V dropped 0 bases and J dropped 7; count of bases not matched to a gene: 6. The CDR3 spells CASSLVQGAGEQYF. The CDR3 DNA reads TGCGCCAGCAGCTTGGTTCAGGGGGCTGGGGAGCAGTACTTC.